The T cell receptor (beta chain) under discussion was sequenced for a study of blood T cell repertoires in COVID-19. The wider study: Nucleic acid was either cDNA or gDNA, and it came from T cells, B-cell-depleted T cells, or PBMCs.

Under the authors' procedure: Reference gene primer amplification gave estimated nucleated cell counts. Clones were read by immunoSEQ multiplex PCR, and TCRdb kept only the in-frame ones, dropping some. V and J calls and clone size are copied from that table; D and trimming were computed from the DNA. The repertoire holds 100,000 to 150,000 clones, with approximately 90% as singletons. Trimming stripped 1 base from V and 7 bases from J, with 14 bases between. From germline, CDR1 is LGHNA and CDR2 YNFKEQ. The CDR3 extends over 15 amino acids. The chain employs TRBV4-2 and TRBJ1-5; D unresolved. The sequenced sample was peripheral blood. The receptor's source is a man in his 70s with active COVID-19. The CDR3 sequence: CASSQAEGVEQPQHF. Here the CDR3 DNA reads TGTGCCAGCAGCCAAGCTGAGGGTGTTGAACAGCCCCAGCATTTT.